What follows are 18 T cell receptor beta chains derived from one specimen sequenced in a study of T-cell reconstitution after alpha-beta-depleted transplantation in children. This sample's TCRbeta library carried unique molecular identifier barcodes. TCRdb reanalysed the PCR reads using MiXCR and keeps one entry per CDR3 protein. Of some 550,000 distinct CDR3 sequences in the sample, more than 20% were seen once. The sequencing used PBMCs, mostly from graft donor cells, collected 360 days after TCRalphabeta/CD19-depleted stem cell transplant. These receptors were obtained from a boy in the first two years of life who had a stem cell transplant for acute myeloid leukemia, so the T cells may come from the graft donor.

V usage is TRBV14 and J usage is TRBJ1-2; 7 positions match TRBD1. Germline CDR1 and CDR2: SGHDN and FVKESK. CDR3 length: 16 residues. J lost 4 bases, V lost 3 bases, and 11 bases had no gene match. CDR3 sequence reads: CASSQMGQTLFYGYTF. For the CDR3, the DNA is TGTGCCAGCAGCCAGATGGGACAGACCCTATTCTATGGCTACACCTTC.

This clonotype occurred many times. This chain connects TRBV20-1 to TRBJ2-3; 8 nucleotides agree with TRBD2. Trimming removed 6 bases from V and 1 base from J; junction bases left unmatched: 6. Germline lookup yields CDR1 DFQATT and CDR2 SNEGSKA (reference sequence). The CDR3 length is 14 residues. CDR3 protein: CSAISGVGTDTQYF. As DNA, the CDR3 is TGCAGTGCGATTAGCGGGGTGGGCACAGATACGCAGTATTTT.

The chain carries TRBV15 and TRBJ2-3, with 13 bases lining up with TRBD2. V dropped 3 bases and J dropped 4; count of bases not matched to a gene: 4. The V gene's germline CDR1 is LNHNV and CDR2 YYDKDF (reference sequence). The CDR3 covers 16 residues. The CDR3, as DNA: TGTGCCACCAGCAGCGGACTAGCGGGAGTCCCAGATACGCAGTATTTT. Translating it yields CATSSGLAGVPDTQYF.

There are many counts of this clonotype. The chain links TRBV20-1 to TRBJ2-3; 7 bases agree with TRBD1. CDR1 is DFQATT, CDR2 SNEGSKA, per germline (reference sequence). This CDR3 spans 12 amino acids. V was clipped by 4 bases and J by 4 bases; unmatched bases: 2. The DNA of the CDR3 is TGCAGTGCTATCGACAGGGCAGATACGCAGTATTTT. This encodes CSAIDRADTQYF.

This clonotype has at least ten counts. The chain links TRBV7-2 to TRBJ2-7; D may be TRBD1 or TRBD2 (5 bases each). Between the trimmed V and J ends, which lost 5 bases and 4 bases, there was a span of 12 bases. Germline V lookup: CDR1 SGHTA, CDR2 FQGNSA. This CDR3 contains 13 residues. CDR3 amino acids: CASSHRGRYEQYF. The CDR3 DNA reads TGTGCCAGCAGCCACCGGGGCCGTTACGAGCAGTACTTC.

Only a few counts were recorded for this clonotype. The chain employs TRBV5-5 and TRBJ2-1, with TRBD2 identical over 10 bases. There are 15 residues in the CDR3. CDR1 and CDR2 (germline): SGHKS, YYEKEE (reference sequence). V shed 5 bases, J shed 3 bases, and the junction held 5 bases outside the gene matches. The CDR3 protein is CASRYSSGGYNEQFF. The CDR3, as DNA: TGTGCCAGCAGGTACTCTAGCGGGGGCTACAATGAGCAGTTCTTC.

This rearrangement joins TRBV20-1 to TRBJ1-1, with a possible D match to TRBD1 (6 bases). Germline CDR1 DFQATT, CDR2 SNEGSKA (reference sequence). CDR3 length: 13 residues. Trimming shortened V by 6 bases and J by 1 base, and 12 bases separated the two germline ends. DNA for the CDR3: TGCAGTGCCTCCGGGACACAGAACACTGAAGCTTTCTTT. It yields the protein CSASGTQNTEAFF.

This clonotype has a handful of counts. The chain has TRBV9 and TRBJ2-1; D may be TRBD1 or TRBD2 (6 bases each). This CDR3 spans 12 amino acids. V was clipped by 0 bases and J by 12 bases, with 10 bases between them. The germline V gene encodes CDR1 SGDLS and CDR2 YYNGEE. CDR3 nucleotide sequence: TGTGCCAGCAGCGTAGGAGGAGGGGGGCAGTTCTTC. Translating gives CASSVGGGGQFF.

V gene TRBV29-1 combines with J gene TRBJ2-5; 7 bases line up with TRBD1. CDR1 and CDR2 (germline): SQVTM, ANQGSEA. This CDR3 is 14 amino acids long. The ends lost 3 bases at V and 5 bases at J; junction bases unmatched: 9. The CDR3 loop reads CSVDNRGRGETQYF. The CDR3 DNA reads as TGCAGCGTTGATAACAGGGGAAGGGGCGAGACCCAGTACTTC. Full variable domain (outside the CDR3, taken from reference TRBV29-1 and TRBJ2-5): SAVISQKPSRDICQRGTSLTIQCQVDSQVTMMFWYRQQPGQSLTLIATANQGSEATYESGFVIDKFPISRPNLTFSTLTVSNMSPEDSSIYLCSVDNRGRGETQYFGPGTRLLVL.

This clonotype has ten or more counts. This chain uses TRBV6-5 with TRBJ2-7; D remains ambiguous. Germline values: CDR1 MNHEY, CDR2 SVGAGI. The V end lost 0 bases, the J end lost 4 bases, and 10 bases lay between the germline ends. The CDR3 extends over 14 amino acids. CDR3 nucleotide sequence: TGTGCCAGCAGTTACTCAAAGGATGCGTACGAGCAGTACTTC. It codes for CASSYSKDAYEQYF.

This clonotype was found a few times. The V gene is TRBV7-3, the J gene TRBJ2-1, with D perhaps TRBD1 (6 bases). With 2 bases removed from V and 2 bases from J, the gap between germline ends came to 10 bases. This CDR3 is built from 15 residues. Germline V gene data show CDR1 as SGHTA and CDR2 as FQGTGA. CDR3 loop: CASSLQGSPYNEQFF. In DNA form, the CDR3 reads TGTGCCAGCAGCTTACAGGGGTCCCCCTACAATGAGCAGTTCTTC.

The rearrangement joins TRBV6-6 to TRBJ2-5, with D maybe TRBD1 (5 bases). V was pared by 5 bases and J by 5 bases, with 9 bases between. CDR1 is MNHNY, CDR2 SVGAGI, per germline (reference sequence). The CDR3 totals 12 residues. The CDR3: CASSRAGETQYF. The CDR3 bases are TGTGCCAGCAGTAGGGCAGGGGAGACCCAGTACTTC.

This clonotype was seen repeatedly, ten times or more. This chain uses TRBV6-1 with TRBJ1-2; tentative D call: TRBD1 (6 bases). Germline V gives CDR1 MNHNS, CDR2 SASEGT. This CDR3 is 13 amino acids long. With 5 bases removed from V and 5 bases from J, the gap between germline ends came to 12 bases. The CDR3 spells CASSLGGRYGYTF. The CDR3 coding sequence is TGTGCCAGCAGTCTTGGGGGGCGATATGGCTACACCTTC.

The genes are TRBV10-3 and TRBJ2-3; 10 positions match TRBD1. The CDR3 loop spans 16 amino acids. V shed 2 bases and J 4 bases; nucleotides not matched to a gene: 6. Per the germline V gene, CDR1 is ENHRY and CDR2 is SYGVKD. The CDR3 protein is CAISEKGQGMADTQYF. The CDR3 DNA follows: TGTGCCATCAGTGAGAAGGGACAGGGGATGGCAGATACGCAGTATTTT.

CDR3 coding DNA: TGCAGTGCTGTAGGGGGGAGAACGAACACTGAAGCTTTCTTT. Encoded protein: CSAVGGRTNTEAFF. The rearrangement uses TRBV20-1 and TRBJ1-1, with D perhaps TRBD1 (6 bases). Trimming cost V 5 bases and J 1 base, with 14 bases left between them. Germline V gene data show CDR1 as DFQATT and CDR2 as SNEGSKA (reference sequence). The CDR3 has 14 residues.

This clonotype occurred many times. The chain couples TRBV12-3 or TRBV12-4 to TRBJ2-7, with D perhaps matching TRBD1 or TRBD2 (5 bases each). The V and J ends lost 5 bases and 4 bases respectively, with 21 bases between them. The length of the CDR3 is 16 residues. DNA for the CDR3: TGTGCCAGCAGTCCAAGAGGGGAAGGGGTATGGTACGAGCAGTACTTC. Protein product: CASSPRGEGVWYEQYF.

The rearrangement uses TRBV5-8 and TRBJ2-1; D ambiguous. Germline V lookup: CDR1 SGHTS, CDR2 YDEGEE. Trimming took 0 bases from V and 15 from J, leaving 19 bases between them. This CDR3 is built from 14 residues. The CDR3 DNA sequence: TGTGCCAGCAGCTTGGGGTGGACCCATCGTTTACTGTTCTTC. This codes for CASSLGWTHRLLFF.

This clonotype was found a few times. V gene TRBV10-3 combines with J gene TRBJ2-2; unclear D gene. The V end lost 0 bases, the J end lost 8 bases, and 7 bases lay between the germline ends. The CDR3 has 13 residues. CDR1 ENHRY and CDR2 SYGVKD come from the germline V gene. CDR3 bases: TGTGCCATCAGTGAGTCGTTTTCTGGGGAGCTGTTTTTT. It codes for CAISESFSGELFF.